Listed below are T cell receptor beta chains from one sample, sequenced in a study of cytomegalovirus exposure and HLA in healthy donors. TCRdb keeps only in-frame clones here, not all; method: immunoSEQ multiplex PCR. Of roughly 80,000 clones detected, about four fifths appear once; the ten largest clones hold around 3.7%. Sequencing input: PBMCs. These receptors were collected from a man aged 35 to 55 in good health and CMV-seronegative. CDR3s include the opening cysteine and the closing phenylalanine or tryptophan. D genes are given only for firm matches. Clone size is shown for a subset of rows, as once, few, many or a class of expanded clone.

-	TRBV5-4	-	TRBJ1-2	CASSLNRASVYGYTF	TGTGCCAGCAGCTTGAACAGGGCGAGTGTCTATGGCTACACCTTC
once	TRBV29-1	TRBD1	TRBJ1-5	CSVGWGTGRDQPQHF	TGCAGCGTTGGGTGGGGGACAGGGAGGGATCAGCCCCAGCATTTT
-	TRBV11-2	-	TRBJ1-2	CASSQDRNYGYTF	TGTGCCAGCAGCCAAGACAGGAACTATGGCTACACCTTC
few	TRBV5-1	TRBD1	TRBJ1-6	CASSLVAGGFNSPLHF	TGCGCCAGCAGCTTGGTTGCAGGGGGCTTTAATTCACCCCTCCACTTT
-	TRBV9	-	TRBJ1-1	CASSGSGTNTEAFF	TGTGCCAGCAGCGGGTCGGGAACGAACACTGAAGCTTTCTTT
-	TRBV25-1	TRBD2	TRBJ2-3	CASSEYKTSGAGDTQYF	TGTGCCAGCAGTGAATATAAGACTAGCGGGGCGGGAGATACGCAGTATTTT
-	TRBV15	TRBD1	TRBJ2-5	CATSQRQGFQETQYF	TGTGCCACCAGCCAGCGACAGGGGTTCCAAGAGACCCAGTACTTC
few	TRBV28	-	TRBJ1-4	CASSLFGGGTGGKLFF	TGTGCCAGCAGTTTATTCGGCGGGGGGACTGGGGGAAAACTGTTTTTT
-	TRBV10-3	TRBD1	TRBJ1-6	CAITSSVDSGTGGSPLHF	TGTGCCATCACCTCCAGTGTCGACTCCGGGACAGGGGGCAGTCCCCTCCACTTT
-	TRBV5-1	TRBD2	TRBJ2-1	CASSVLAGGSNEQFF	TGCGCCAGCAGCGTTCTAGCGGGGGGGAGCAATGAGCAGTTCTTC
-	TRBV7-3	-	TRBJ2-2	CASSLTSAGELFF	TGTGCCAGCAGCTTAACGTCGGCCGGGGAGCTGTTTTTT
-	TRBV6-1	-	TRBJ1-6	CASRKDRSYNSPLHF	TGTGCCAGCAGGAAGGACAGAAGCTATAATTCACCCCTCCACTTT
-	TRBV18	-	TRBJ2-2	CASSPLTRGSGELFF	TGTGCCAGCTCACCACTTACAAGGGGCTCCGGGGAGCTGTTTTTT
-	TRBV7-3	TRBD1	TRBJ2-3	CASSLGQGVTGTDTQYF	TGTGCCAGCAGCTTAGGACAGGGGGTAACTGGCACAGATACGCAGTATTTT
-	TRBV5-4	-	TRBJ1-5	CASSGQGQPQHF	TGTGCCAGCAGCGGACAAGGGCAGCCCCAGCATTTT
-	TRBV7-3	TRBD1	TRBJ2-2	CASSFSGGYTGELFF	TGTGCCAGCAGCTTTTCAGGGGGCTACACCGGGGAGCTGTTTTTT
-	TRBV7-3	-	TRBJ1-2	CASSLNRGGYGYTF	TGTGCCAGCAGCTTAAATCGGGGGGGCTATGGCTACACCTTC